Detailed here is one TCR beta chain. This CDR3 is 14 amino acids long. The germline CDR1 and CDR2 sequences are DFQATT and SNEGSKA (reference sequence). The V gene lost 6 bases and the J gene lost 6 bases, with 19 bases spanning the gap. Each CDR3 protein gets one entry after TCRdb re-called the 5' RACE reads with MiXCR. The table shows tens of thousands of distinct CDR3 sequences, with approximately 12% occurring only once. This specimen belongs to a study of T-cell memory formation after mild COVID-19. This TCR came from a man aged 18 to 30 who had mild COVID-19 (a few samples of this study predate the infection). Cell type and time point are not known. Specimen: PBMCs or a T cell subset sorted from them (not recorded which). The J gene is TRBJ2-3, the V gene TRBV20-1; D perhaps matches TRBD2 (6 bases). This chain's CDR3 is CSAGTWNKADTQYF. The CDR3 DNA is TGCAGTGCCGGGACTTGGAATAAGGCCGATACGCAGTATTTT.